The 11 T cell receptor beta chains reported below all come from one sample, sequenced in a study of blood T cell repertoires in COVID-19. Clones were sequenced by immunoSEQ multiplex PCR, and TCRdb holds only the in-frame ones, with some missing. The sample has around 25,000 clones, around 79% seen once. What was sequenced was peripheral blood. The receptors come from a man aged 50 to 59 with COVID-19, enrolled during active disease.

V gene TRBV18 combines with J gene TRBJ2-2, with D unresolved. CDR3 size: 12 residues. The V gene's germline CDR1 is KGHSH and CDR2 LQKENI. Trimming removed 2 bases at V and 7 bases at J, with 5 bases between. Written as DNA, the CDR3 is TGTGCCAGCTCACCATTCGGCGGGGAGCTGTTTTTT. It yields the protein CASSPFGGELFF. Combining the CDR3 with reference TRBV18 and TRBJ2-2 gives the whole variable domain NAGVMQNPRHLVRRRGQEARLRCSPMKGHSHVYWYRQLPEEGLKFMVYLQKENIIDESGMPKERFSAEFPKEGPSILRIQQVVRGDSAAYFCASSPFGGELFFGEGSRLTVL.

V usage is TRBV29-1 and J usage is TRBJ2-5; D is perhaps TRBD1 (5 bases). Between the trimmed V and J ends, which lost 4 bases and 2 bases, there was a span of 17 bases. This CDR3 has 15 residues. CDR1 is SQVTM, CDR2 ANQGSEA, per germline. The CDR3 protein is CSVGTGATNQETQYF. The CDR3 DNA is TGCAGCGTTGGTACAGGCGCTACTAATCAAGAGACCCAGTACTTC. The full variable domain, its missing parts supplied by reference TRBV29-1 and TRBJ2-5, is SAVISQKPSRDICQRGTSLTIQCQVDSQVTMMFWYRQQPGQSLTLIATANQGSEATYESGFVIDKFPISRPNLTFSTLTVSNMSPEDSSIYLCSVGTGATNQETQYFGPGTRLLVL.

DNA for the CDR3: TGCGCCAGCCGGGAGGGACTAGCGGGACACGGGTCCTACGAGCAGTACTTC. It codes for CASREGLAGHGSYEQYF. The gene calls are TRBV5-1 and TRBJ2-7; 13 bases line up with TRBD2. The CDR3 is 17 residues long. Germline CDR1 reads SGHRS; CDR2 reads YFSETQ. J was trimmed by 1 base and V by 7 bases; bases with no gene match: 11.

The rearrangement joins TRBV7-3 to TRBJ2-2, with D perhaps TRBD2 (6 bases). This CDR3 comprises 16 residues. Germline V gives CDR1 SGHTA, CDR2 FQGTGA. The V end was cut by 0 bases, the J end by 4 bases, with 12 bases between. CDR3 sequence reads: CASSLTGSGGTGELFF. Written as DNA, the CDR3 is TGTGCCAGCAGCTTAACGGGTAGCGGAGGCACCGGGGAGCTGTTTTTT.

V usage is TRBV7-9 and J usage is TRBJ2-4; D possibly corresponds to TRBD2 (7 bases). Per the germline V gene, CDR1 is SEHNR and CDR2 is FQNEAQ (reference sequence). This CDR3 region has 15 residues. V shed 5 bases and J shed 1 base, with 12 bases lying between them. The CDR3 reads CASSPRGGAKNIQYF. CDR3 DNA: TGTGCCAGCAGCCCAAGGGGGGGGGCCAAAAACATTCAGTACTTC. Full variable domain (rest looked up from reference TRBV7-9 and TRBJ2-4): DTGVSQNPRHKITKRGQNVTFRCDPISEHNRLYWYRQTLGQGPEFLTYFQNEAQLEKSRLLSDRFSAERPKGSFSTLEIQRTEQGDSAMYLCASSPRGGAKNIQYFGAGTRLSVL.

The chain recombines TRBV6-1 with TRBJ2-6; 8 bases are shared with TRBD1. Unmatched junction bases numbered 5, after V lost 2 bases and J lost 2 bases. The length of the CDR3 is 17 residues. The V gene's germline CDR1 is MNHNS and CDR2 SASEGT. CDR3: CASSERQDRAGANVLTF. In DNA, the CDR3 is TGTGCCAGCAGTGAACGACAGGACAGGGCTGGGGCCAACGTCCTGACTTTC.

The chain uses TRBV11-3 and TRBJ2-1, with TRBD1 matching over 10 bases. Trimming removed 3 bases from V and 0 bases from J; junction bases left unmatched: 8. Germline assignment: CDR1 SGHNT and CDR2 YENEEA. The CDR3 covers 18 residues. The CDR3 is CASSLAGTGVGSYNEQFF. The CDR3 DNA is TGTGCCAGCAGCTTGGCCGGGACAGGGGTCGGCTCCTACAATGAGCAGTTCTTC.

This chain joins TRBV2 and TRBJ1-4, with 10 bases identical to TRBD1. V dropped 6 bases and J dropped 7; count of bases not matched to a gene: 5. The CDR3 sequence is 14 residues long. The V gene's germline CDR1 is SNHLY and CDR2 FYNNEI. The DNA for the CDR3 is TGTGCCAGCAGCGGACAGGGGGGCGTTGAAAAACTGTTTTTT. Translation gives CASSGQGGVEKLFF.

The chain combines TRBV28 with TRBJ1-2, with D perhaps matching TRBD1 (5 bases). V was pared by 7 bases and J by 5 bases, with 26 bases between. This CDR3 comprises 17 residues. The germline V gene encodes CDR1 MDHEN and CDR2 SYDVKM. The CDR3 loop reads CASKGAGVPPGVYGYTF. As DNA, the CDR3 is TGTGCCAGCAAAGGGGCAGGAGTCCCCCCTGGCGTATATGGCTACACCTTC.

This clone was detected a few times. The chain uses TRBV11-3 and TRBJ2-1; perhaps TRBD1 as D (6 bases). The CDR3 has 14 residues. Germline V gene sequence: CDR1 SGHNT, CDR2 YENEEA. The V end lost 5 bases, the J end lost 5 bases, and 13 bases lay between the germline ends. The CDR3 coding sequence is TGTGCCAGCAGCGGGGGCCGGAGCCACAATGAGCAGTTCTTC. This encodes CASSGGRSHNEQFF.

Regarding this clone: One end of the junction does not line up with germline, which may come from a read error. J is TRBJ2-7 and V is TRBV7-9, with 9 bases matching TRBD1. Germline-derived CDR1 and CDR2 are SEHNR and FQNEAQ (reference sequence). The CDR3 has 12 amino acids. As DNA, the CDR3 is TGTGCCAGCAGCGGGGGACAGGGAGTAGGGAACTTC. It is translated as CASSGGQGVGNF.